A selection of T cell receptor beta chains follows, all from one sample in a study of blood T cell repertoires in COVID-19. Generated by immunoSEQ multiplex PCR, the TCRdb table keeps only in-frame clones and is missing some. The repertoire holds over 200,000 clones, with roughly 87% as singletons. The sequenced material came from peripheral blood. Every receptor here comes from a middle-aged man with active or convalescent COVID-19. CDR3s leave out the opening cysteine and the closing phenylalanine or tryptophan. Each record gives: D gene, V gene, CDR3 protein. A D gene is named only where the DNA matches it firmly.

d_gene: NA; v_gene: TRBV28; CDR3aa: ASSSDSGVALIHEQY
d_gene: NA; v_gene: TRBV12-5; CDR3aa: ASGLVQAYNEQF
d_gene: NA; v_gene: TRBV6-5; CDR3aa: ASSYGGEQY
d_gene: NA; v_gene: TRBV7-9; CDR3aa: ASTLPGETQY
d_gene: NA; v_gene: TRBV28; CDR3aa: ASSSTDSPAYNEQF
d_gene: TRBD2; v_gene: TRBV5-4; CDR3aa: ASSFGRTRSPVDEQF
d_gene: TRBD2; v_gene: TRBV7-2; CDR3aa: ASSRGGVAGPRDEQF
d_gene: NA; v_gene: TRBV23-1; CDR3aa: ASSQSDAGMNTEAF
d_gene: NA; v_gene: TRBV2; CDR3aa: ASNQQGQNNSPLH
d_gene: NA; v_gene: TRBV28; CDR3aa: ASSKIRGGAEAF
d_gene: NA; v_gene: TRBV7-2; CDR3aa: ASSVVPILNTEAF
d_gene: TRBD1; v_gene: TRBV5-1; CDR3aa: ASSSGTGSGTYEQY
d_gene: TRBD1; v_gene: TRBV5-4; CDR3aa: ASSTGQGARNTIY
d_gene: NA; v_gene: TRBV11-2; CDR3aa: ASSLELGPFRAPLH
d_gene: TRBD1; v_gene: TRBV28; CDR3aa: ASRETGLTPLH
d_gene: TRBD2; v_gene: TRBV3-1/TRBV3-2; CDR3aa: ASSRLSGRSPYEQY
d_gene: NA; v_gene: TRBV27; CDR3aa: ASKISGGNEQF
d_gene: TRBD1; v_gene: TRBV5-6; CDR3aa: ASSQNTGGPQH
d_gene: TRBD2; v_gene: TRBV5-1; CDR3aa: ASSLVLAGGLTAEQY
d_gene: NA; v_gene: TRBV5-1; CDR3aa: ASSPDRRFHYGYT
d_gene: NA; v_gene: TRBV11-2; CDR3aa: ASSPTTRSGAREKLF
d_gene: NA; v_gene: TRBV29-1; CDR3aa: SVHRDSRTEAF
d_gene: NA; v_gene: TRBV19; CDR3aa: ASTTGGIDSPLH
d_gene: NA; v_gene: TRBV5-6; CDR3aa: ASQARSTDTQY
d_gene: NA; v_gene: TRBV1; CDR3aa: TSSQDTDDRVSEKLF
d_gene: NA; v_gene: TRBV28; CDR3aa: ASSEALWTGLGTDTQY
d_gene: NA; v_gene: TRBV5-4; CDR3aa: ASSSVSSHPEAF
d_gene: TRBD2; v_gene: TRBV19; CDR3aa: ASSIGGTSGSETQY
d_gene: NA; v_gene: TRBV18; CDR3aa: ASSGPLQPQH
d_gene: TRBD2; v_gene: TRBV15; CDR3aa: ATSRSTSGRARTGELF
d_gene: NA; v_gene: TRBV28; CDR3aa: ASSGSVNYGYT
d_gene: NA; v_gene: TRBV7-6; CDR3aa: ASSTPRGDTPGNTEAF
d_gene: TRBD2; v_gene: TRBV28; CDR3aa: ASSTPPGTSGGERETQY
d_gene: NA; v_gene: TRBV7-7; CDR3aa: ASSPRSDTGELF
d_gene: TRBD1; v_gene: TRBV19; CDR3aa: ASTTGDRPTFFSYNEQF
d_gene: NA; v_gene: TRBV30; CDR3aa: AWAGQSNEKLF
d_gene: TRBD2; v_gene: TRBV3-1/TRBV3-2; CDR3aa: ASRHTSGSSDTQY
d_gene: NA; v_gene: TRBV30; CDR3aa: AWSGPSGSNQPQH
d_gene: NA; v_gene: TRBV5-5; CDR3aa: ASSSPPGQNYNEQF
d_gene: TRBD2; v_gene: TRBV2; CDR3aa: ASSEGSSGFYEQY